Reported below is one T cell receptor (beta chain). Its matching antigen is unknown. This sample stems from a study of a mutant IDH1 vaccine in newly diagnosed glioma. Study context: Vaccines began 4-6 weeks after radiotherapy alone, or with temozolomide cycles.

Germline V gives CDR1 SEHNR, CDR2 FQNEAQ (reference sequence). CDR3 length: 14 amino acids. Unmatched junction bases numbered 5, after V lost 1 base and J lost 7 bases. Regarding time point: week 23, last vaccination. Every single dose of the vaccine, 300 ug of mutant IDH1 20-mer peptide, came with topical imiquimod. Measured with immunoSEQ multiplex PCR; TCRdb has only the in-frame clones, and not every one. The sample lists 60,000 or so clones; approximately 84% were seen once. This sequence was found in a young man with glioma. The sequencing used PBMCs, collected from a glioma patient whose treatment included an IDH1 peptide vaccine. This rearrangement joins TRBV7-9 to TRBJ1-2; 8 bases match TRBD1. In DNA form, the CDR3 reads TGTGCCAGCAGCTTAGGGACAGGGCAGGTTGGCTACACCTTC. Its protein is CASSLGTGQVGYTF.